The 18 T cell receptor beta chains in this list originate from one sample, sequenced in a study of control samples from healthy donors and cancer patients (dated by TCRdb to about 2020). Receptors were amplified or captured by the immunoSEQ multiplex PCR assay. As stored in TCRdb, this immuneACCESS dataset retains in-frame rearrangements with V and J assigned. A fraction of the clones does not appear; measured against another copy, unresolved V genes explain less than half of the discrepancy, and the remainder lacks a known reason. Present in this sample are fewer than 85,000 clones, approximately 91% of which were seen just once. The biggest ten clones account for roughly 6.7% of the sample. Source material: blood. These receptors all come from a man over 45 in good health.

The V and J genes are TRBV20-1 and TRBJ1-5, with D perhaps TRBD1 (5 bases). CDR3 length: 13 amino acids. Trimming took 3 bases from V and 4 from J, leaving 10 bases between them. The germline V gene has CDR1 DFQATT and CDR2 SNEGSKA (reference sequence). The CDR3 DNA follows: TGCAGTGCTAGTAAGGAGGGGAATCAGCCCCAGCATTTT. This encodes CSASKEGNQPQHF.

The CDR3, as DNA: TGTGCCAGTAGTACACAGGGCTATGGCTACACCTTC. Residues: CASSTQGYGYTF. The genes are TRBV19 and TRBJ1-2, with a weak D call TRBD1 (6 bases). CDR1 and CDR2 from the germline V gene are LNHDA and SQIVND (reference sequence). The V gene lost 4 bases and the J gene lost 4 bases, with 7 bases spanning the gap. CDR3 length: 12 residues. Together with reference TRBV19 and TRBJ1-2, the CDR3 gives the full variable domain: DGGITQSPKYLFRKEGQNVTLSCEQNLNHDAMYWYRQDPGQGLRLIYYSQIVNDFQKGDIAEGYSVSREKKESFPLTVTSAQKNPTAFYLCASSTQGYGYTFGSGTRLTVV.

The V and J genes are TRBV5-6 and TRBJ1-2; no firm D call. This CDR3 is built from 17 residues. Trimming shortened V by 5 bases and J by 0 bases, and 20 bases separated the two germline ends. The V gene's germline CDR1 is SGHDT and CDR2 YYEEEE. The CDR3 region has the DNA TGTGCCAGCAGTTCTAAAGGACGGCGATTTACTAACTATGGCTACACCTTC. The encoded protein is CASSSKGRRFTNYGYTF.

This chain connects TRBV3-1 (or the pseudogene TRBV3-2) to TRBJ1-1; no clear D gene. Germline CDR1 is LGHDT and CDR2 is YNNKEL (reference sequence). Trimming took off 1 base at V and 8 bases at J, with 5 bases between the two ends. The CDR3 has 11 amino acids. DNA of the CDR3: TGTGCCAGCAGCCAAGTTGAGGAAGCTTTCTTT. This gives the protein CASSQVEEAFF.

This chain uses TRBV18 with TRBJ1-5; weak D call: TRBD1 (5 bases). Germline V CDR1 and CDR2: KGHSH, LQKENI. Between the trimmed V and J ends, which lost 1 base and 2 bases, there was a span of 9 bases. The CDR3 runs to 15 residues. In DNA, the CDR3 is TGTGCCAGCTCACCACAGGGGAACGGCAATCAGCCCCAGCATTTT. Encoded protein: CASSPQGNGNQPQHF.

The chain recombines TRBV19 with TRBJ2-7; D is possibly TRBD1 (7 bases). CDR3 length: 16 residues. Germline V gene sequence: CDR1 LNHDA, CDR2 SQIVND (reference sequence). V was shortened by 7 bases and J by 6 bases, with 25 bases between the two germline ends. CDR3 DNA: TGTGCCAGTAACCAGGGGGGTCCGTTGCGTTCGTCCGAGCAGTACTTC. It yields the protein CASNQGGPLRSSEQYF.

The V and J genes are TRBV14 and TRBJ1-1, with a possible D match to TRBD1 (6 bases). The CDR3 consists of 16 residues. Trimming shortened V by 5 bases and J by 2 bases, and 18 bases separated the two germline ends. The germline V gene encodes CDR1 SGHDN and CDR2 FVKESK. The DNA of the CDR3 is TGTGCCAGCAGCTACTCTATGGGCAGGGGAAACACTGAAGCTTTCTTT. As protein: CASSYSMGRGNTEAFF.

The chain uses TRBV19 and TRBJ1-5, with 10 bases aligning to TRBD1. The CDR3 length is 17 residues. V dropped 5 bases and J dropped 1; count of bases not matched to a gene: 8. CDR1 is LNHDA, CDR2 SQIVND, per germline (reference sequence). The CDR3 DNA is TGTGCCAGTAGTCGGGACAGGGGATCAGGCAGCAATCAGCCCCAGCATTTT. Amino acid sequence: CASSRDRGSGSNQPQHF.

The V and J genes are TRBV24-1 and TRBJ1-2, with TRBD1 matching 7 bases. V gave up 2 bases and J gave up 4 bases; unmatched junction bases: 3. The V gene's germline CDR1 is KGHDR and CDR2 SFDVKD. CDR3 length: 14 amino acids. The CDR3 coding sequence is TGTGCCACCAGTGATTCCGGGACAGTCTATGGCTACACCTTC. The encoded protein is CATSDSGTVYGYTF.

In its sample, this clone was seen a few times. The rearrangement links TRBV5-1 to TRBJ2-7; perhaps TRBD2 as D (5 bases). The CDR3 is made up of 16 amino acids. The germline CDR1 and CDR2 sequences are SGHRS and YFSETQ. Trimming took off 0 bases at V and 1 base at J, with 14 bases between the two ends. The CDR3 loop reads CASSLVLSSSSYEQYF. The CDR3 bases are TGCGCCAGCAGCTTGGTTTTGTCTAGCTCATCCTACGAGCAGTACTTC.

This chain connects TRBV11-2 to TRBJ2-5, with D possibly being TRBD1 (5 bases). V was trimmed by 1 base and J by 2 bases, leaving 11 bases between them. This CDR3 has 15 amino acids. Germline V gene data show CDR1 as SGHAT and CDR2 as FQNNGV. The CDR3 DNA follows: TGTGCCAGCAGCTTAGGGTCAGGGAAGCAAGAGACCCAGTACTTC. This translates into CASSLGSGKQETQYF.

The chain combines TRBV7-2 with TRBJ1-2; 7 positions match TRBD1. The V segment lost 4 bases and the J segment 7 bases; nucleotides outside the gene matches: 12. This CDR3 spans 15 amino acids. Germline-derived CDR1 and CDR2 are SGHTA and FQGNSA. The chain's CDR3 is CASSSDYRGWSGYTF. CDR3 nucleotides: TGTGCCAGCAGCTCAGACTACAGGGGCTGGAGTGGCTACACCTTC.

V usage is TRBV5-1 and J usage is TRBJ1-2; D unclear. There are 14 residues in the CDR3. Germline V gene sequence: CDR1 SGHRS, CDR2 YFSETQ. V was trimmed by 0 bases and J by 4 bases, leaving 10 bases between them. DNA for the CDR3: TGCGCCAGCAGCTTGGACGGGAACGGCTATGGCTACACCTTC. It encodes CASSLDGNGYGYTF.

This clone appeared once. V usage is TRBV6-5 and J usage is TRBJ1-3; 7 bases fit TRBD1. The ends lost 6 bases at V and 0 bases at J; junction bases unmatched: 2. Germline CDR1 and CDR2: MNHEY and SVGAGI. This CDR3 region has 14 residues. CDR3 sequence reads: CASRTGYSGNTIYF. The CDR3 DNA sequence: TGTGCCAGCAGGACAGGGTACTCTGGAAACACCATATATTTT.

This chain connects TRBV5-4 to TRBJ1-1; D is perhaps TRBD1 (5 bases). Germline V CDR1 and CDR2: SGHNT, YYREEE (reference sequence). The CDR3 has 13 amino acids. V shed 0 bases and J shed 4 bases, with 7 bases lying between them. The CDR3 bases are TGTGCCAGCAGCTTGGATCAGGGCACTGAAGCTTTCTTT. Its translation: CASSLDQGTEAFF.

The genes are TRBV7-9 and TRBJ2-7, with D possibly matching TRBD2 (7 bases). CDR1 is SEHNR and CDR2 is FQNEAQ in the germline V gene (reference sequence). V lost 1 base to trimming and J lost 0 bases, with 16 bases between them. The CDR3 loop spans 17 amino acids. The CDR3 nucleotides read TGTGCCAGCAGCTTAGAGCGGGGACAACTTCTCTCCTACGAGCAGTACTTC. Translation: CASSLERGQLLSYEQYF.

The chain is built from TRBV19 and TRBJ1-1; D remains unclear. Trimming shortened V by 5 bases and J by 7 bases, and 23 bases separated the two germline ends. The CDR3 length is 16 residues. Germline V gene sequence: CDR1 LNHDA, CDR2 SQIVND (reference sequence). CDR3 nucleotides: TGTGCCAGTAGTGTGGGTCTCAGCGGATTTGGGGTTGAAGCTTTCTTT. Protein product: CASSVGLSGFGVEAFF.

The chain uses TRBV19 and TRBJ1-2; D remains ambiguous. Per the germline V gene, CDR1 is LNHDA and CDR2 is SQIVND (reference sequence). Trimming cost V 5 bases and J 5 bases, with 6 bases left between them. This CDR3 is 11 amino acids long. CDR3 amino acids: CASSSQYGYTF. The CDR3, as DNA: TGTGCCAGTAGTTCCCAGTATGGCTACACCTTC.